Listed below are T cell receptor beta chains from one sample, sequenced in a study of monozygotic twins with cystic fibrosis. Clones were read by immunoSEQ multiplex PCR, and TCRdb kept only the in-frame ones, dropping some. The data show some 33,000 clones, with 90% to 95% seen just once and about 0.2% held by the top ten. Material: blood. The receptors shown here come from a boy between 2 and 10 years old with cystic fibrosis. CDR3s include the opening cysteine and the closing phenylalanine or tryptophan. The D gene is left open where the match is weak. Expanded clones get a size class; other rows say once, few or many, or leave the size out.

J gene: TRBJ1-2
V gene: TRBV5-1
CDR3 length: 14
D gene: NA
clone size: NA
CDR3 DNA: TGCGCCAGCAGCTTGCGCGGATCTAACTATGGCTACACCTTC
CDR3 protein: CASSLRGSNYGYTF

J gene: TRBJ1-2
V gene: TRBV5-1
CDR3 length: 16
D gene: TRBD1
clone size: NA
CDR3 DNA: TGCGCCAGCAGCTCAATACAGGGGGAGGCTGGCTATGGCTACACCTTC
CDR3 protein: CASSSIQGEAGYGYTF

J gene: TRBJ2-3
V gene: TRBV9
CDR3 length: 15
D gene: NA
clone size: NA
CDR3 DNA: TGTGCCAGCAGCGTAGACGGGAGAGACCTTGATACGCAGTATTTT
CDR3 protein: CASSVDGRDLDTQYF

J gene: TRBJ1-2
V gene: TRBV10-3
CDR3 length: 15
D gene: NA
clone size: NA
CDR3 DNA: TGTGCCATCAGTGACCTGGGGAATCCTACAATTGGCTACACCTTC
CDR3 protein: CAISDLGNPTIGYTF

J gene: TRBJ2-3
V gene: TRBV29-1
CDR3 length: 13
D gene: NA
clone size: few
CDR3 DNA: TGCAGCGTTGGACAGCCGCTCACAGATACGCAGTATTTT
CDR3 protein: CSVGQPLTDTQYF

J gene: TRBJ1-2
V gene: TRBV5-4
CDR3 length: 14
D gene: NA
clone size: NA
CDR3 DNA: TGTGCCAGCAGCCCAGGACCTAAAGCGGATGGCTACACCTTC
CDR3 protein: CASSPGPKADGYTF

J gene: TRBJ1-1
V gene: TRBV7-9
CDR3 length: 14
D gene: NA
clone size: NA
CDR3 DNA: TGTGCCAGCAGCTGGGACCTCAAGAACACTGAAGCTTTCTTT
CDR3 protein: CASSWDLKNTEAFF

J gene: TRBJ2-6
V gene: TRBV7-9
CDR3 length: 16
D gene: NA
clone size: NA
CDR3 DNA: TGTGCCAGCAGCCCGGGGGCCCGCTCTGGGGCCAACGTCCTGACTTTC
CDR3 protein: CASSPGARSGANVLTF

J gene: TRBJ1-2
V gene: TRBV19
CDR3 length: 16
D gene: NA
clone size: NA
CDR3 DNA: TGTGCCAGTAGTATATCCAATCCAGGTTTAGTCTATGGCTACACCTTC
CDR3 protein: CASSISNPGLVYGYTF

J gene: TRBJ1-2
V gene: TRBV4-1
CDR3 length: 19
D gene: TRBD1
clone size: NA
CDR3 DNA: TGCGCCAGCAGCCAAGATCAGACCGGGACAGGAGTCCCGGGGTATGGCTACACCTTC
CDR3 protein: CASSQDQTGTGVPGYGYTF

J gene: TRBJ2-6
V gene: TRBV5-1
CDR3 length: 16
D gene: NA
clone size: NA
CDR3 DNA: TGCGCCAGCAGCTTGGAGCTGACCTCTGGGGCCAACGTCCTGACTTTC
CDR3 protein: CASSLELTSGANVLTF

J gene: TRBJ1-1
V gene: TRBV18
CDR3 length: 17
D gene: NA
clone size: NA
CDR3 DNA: TGTGCCAGCTCACCTGCCGACGGGCAGGTTCCGAACACTGAAGCTTTCTTT
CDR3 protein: CASSPADGQVPNTEAFF

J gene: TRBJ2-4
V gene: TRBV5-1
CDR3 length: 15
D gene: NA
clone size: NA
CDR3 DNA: TGCGCCAGCAGCTCCGAACAGGGATCCCTAAGCATTCAGTACTTC
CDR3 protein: CASSSEQGSLSIQYF

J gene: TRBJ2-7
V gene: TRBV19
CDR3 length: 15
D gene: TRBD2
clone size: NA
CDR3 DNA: TGTGCCAGTAGTTGGTCTAGCGGGGCCTTATACGAGCAGTACTTC
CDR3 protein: CASSWSSGALYEQYF

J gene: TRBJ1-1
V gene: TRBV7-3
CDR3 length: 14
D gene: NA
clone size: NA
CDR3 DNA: TGTGCCAGCAGCTTAACCGGACAGAATTATGAAGCTTTCTTT
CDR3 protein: CASSLTGQNYEAFF

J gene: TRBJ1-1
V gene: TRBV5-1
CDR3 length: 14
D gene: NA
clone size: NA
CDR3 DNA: TGCGCCAGCAGCTTACAGGGATATGGCACTGAAGCTTTCTTT
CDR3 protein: CASSLQGYGTEAFF

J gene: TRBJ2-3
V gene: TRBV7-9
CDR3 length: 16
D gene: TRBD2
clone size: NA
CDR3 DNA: TGTGCCAGCAGCTACCGGACTAGCGGGGGCACAGATACGCAGTATTTT
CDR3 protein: CASSYRTSGGTDTQYF

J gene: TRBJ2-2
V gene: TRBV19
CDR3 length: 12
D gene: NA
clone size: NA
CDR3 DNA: TGTGCCAGCTACAGTGACACCGGGGAGCTGTTTTTT
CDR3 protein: CASYSDTGELFF

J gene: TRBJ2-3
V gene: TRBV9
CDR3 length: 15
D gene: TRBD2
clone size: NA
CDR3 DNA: TGTGCCAGCAGCGTAAGCGGGGGGGCCTCAGATACGCAGTATTTT
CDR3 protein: CASSVSGGASDTQYF

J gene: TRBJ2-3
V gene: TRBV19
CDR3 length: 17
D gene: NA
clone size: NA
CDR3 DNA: TGTGCCAGTAGTATAGTATCTGGGCTGCAGATCACAGATACGCAGTATTTT
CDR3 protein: CASSIVSGLQITDTQYF

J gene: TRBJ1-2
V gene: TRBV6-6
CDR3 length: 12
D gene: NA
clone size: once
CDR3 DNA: TGTGCCAGCACCTTAAGTGCCTATGGCTACACCTTC
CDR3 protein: CASTLSAYGYTF

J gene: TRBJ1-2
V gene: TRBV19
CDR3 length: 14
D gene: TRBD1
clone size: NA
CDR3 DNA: TGTGCCAGTAGTCCGGGACAGGGGGTTTGGGGCTACACCTTC
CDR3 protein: CASSPGQGVWGYTF

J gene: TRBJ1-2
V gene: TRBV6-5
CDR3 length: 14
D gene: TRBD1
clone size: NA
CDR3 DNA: TGTGCCAGCAGTGCCCGGGACAGTTCCTATGGCTACACCTTC
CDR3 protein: CASSARDSSYGYTF

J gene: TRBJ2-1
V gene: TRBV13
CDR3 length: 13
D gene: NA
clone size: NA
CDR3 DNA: TGTGCCAGCAGCTTTGGATTAGACAATGAGCAGTTCTTC
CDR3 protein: CASSFGLDNEQFF

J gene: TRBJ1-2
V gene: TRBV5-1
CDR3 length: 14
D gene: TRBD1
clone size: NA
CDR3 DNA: TGCGCCAGCAGCTTGCAGGGGGAATACTATGGCTACACCTTC
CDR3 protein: CASSLQGEYYGYTF

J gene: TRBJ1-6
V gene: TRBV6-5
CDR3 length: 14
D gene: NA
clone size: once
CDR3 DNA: TGTGCCAGCAGTTACGGGGGGCTGGATTCACCCCTCCACTTT
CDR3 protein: CASSYGGLDSPLHF

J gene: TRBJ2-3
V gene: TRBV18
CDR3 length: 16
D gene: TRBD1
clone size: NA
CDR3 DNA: TGTGCCAGCTCACCAATGACAGGGATAGTCACAGATACGCAGTATTTT
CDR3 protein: CASSPMTGIVTDTQYF